The clone carrying this T cell receptor (beta chain) was seen repeatedly, ten times or more. What it binds is unknown. A second PCR of about 6 to 12 cycles used a sample-barcoded 5' primer and a J-beta primer mix. The authors tagged each cDNA molecule using a template-switch adaptor with 12 random nucleotides. Using its own MiXCR run on the 5' RACE reads, TCRdb lists one record per CDR3 protein. The table has about 1.5 million distinct CDR3 sequences, approximately 38% seen once. These data originate in a study of blood T cells in healthy people across ages. Study-level points and caveats: It was held that diversity estimates obtained from one million T cells represented underestimates. The recorded TCR beta diversity per million T cells decreased in a roughly linear manner with age.

Sequencing used blood. The source is a woman aged 18-29 years in good health.

The CDR3 coding sequence is TGTGCCAGCGGCGGACTAGCCGGCGAGCAGTACTTC. As protein: CASGGLAGEQYF. The chain is built from TRBV25-1 and TRBJ2-7; 8 nucleotides match TRBD2. CDR1 and CDR2 (germline): MGHDK, SYGVNS. This CDR3 is built from 12 residues. After removal of 8 bases from V and 6 bases from J, the junction contained 6 bases not matched to a gene.